These 10 T cell receptor beta chains share one sample of origin, sequenced in a study of OX40 agonist ivuxolimab in advanced cancers. Assay: immunoSEQ multiplex PCR; the TCRdb copy retains only in-frame clones and omits some. The table shows roughly 30,000 clones, with 65% to 75% occurring only once. The specimen was CD4+ or CD8+ T cells sorted from blood, collected in a trial of the OX40 agonist ivuxolimab. Receptors were obtained from an adult with an advanced solid tumor such as melanoma, head and neck, liver or kidney cancer.

The sample holds one count of this clone. J is TRBJ1-6 and V is TRBV13; weak D call: TRBD1 (5 bases). Germline CDR1 is PRHDT and CDR2 is FYEKMQ (reference sequence). V lost 5 bases and J 7 bases, leaving 15 bases between the germline ends. This CDR3 region has 15 residues. The CDR3 region is CASSPRDGRNSPLHF. The CDR3, as DNA: TGTGCCAGCAGCCCCCGGGACGGAAGAAATTCACCCCTCCACTTT.

The chain recombines TRBV5-1 with TRBJ2-7, with TRBD1 matching over 7 bases. Germline-derived CDR1 and CDR2 are SGHRS and YFSETQ. With V trimmed by 4 bases and J by 4 bases, 8 bases remained unmatched. The CDR3 contains 14 residues. CDR3 DNA sequence: TGCGCCAGCAGCGTGACGACAGGGAGATACGAGCAGTACTTC. It encodes CASSVTTGRYEQYF. The whole variable domain, remainder taken from reference TRBV5-1 and TRBJ2-7, is KAGVTQTPRYLIKTRGQQVTLSCSPISGHRSVSWYQQTPGQGLQFLFEYFSETQRNKGNFPGRFSGRQFSNSRSEMNVSTLELGDSALYLCASSVTTGRYEQYFGPGTRLTVT.

This chain connects TRBV9 to TRBJ1-2; D may be TRBD1 (6 bases). The CDR3 runs to 15 residues. The germline CDR1 and CDR2 sequences are SGDLS and YYNGEE. The V end was cut by 3 bases, the J end by 4 bases, with 16 bases between. CDR3 sequence reads: CASSAPRGGSYGYTF. The DNA for the CDR3 is TGTGCCAGCAGCGCCCCCCGAGGGGGGAGCTATGGCTACACCTTC.

This chain connects TRBV9 to TRBJ1-3; 10 bases are a match to TRBD1. The CDR3 consists of 15 residues. Germline trimming cut 4 bases from V and 4 bases from J; bases unmatched to any gene: 5. CDR1 and CDR2 (germline): SGDLS, YYNGEE. In nucleotides, the CDR3 is TGTGCCAGCAGCCCTGGGACAGGGGTAGGAAACACCATATATTTT. Amino acids: CASSPGTGVGNTIYF. The full variable domain, rest sourced from reference TRBV9 and TRBJ1-3, is DSGVTQTPKHLITATGQRVTLRCSPRSGDLSVYWYQQSLDQGLQFLIQYYNGEERAKGNILERFSAQQFPDLHSELNLSSLELGDSALYFCASSPGTGVGNTIYFGEGSWLTVV.

The V call is TRBV5-1, the J call TRBJ1-2; TRBD1 might be the D (6 bases). This CDR3 is 16 amino acids long. The V end lost 5 bases, the J end lost 0 bases, and 17 bases lay between the germline ends. Germline CDR1 reads SGHRS; CDR2 reads YFSETQ. In DNA, the CDR3 is TGCGCCAGCAGTTCTGGACAGCCTCAATCTAACTATGGCTACACCTTC. Encoded protein: CASSSGQPQSNYGYTF.

The chain couples TRBV5-1 to TRBJ1-2; 7 nucleotides agree with TRBD1. Germline CDR1 is SGHRS and CDR2 is YFSETQ. The CDR3 sequence is 14 residues long. Losses at the gene ends were 4 bases for V and 2 bases for J; bases not matched to a gene: 5. CDR3 nucleotide sequence: TGCGCCAGCAGCGGTACACAGGGGAACTATGGCTACACCTTC. This sequence encodes CASSGTQGNYGYTF.

The gene calls are TRBV7-9 and TRBJ2-7; maybe TRBD2 (7 bases). Germline values: CDR1 SEHNR, CDR2 FQNEAQ (reference sequence). The CDR3 runs to 15 residues. The V gene lost 1 base and the J gene lost 6 bases, with 16 bases spanning the gap. The CDR3 bases are TGTGCCAGCAGCTTAGAGGCTGGGGGGGGCGGCGAGCAGTACTTC. The encoded protein is CASSLEAGGGGEQYF.

The chain has TRBV6-1 and TRBJ1-2; the D is unclear. The germline V gene has CDR1 MNHNS and CDR2 SASEGT. The V gene lost 2 bases and the J gene lost 4 bases, with 11 bases spanning the gap. The CDR3 has 14 amino acids. CDR3 sequence: CASSESAAGYGYTF. The CDR3 region has the DNA TGTGCCAGCAGTGAATCGGCAGCCGGCTATGGCTACACCTTC.

The chain carries TRBV7-3 and TRBJ1-2, with 8 bases matching TRBD1. The CDR3 loop spans 13 amino acids. Germline V lookup: CDR1 SGHTA, CDR2 FQGTGA. Unmatched junction bases numbered 3, after V lost 5 bases and J lost 4 bases. CDR3: CASSPGQGYGYTF. For the CDR3, the DNA is TGTGCCAGCAGCCCTGGACAGGGCTATGGCTACACCTTC. The entire variable domain, with the rest obtained from reference TRBV7-3 and TRBJ1-2, is as follows: GAGVSQTPSNKVTEKGKYVELRCDPISGHTALYWYRQSLGQGPEFLIYFQGTGAADDSGLPNDRFFAVRPEGSVSTLKIQRTERGDSAVYLCASSPGQGYGYTFGSGTRLTVV.

The chain carries TRBV1 and TRBJ2-7; the table's D gene call, TRBD1, was not cross checked with the DNA. TRBV1 is annotated as a pseudogene. The CDR3 has 14 amino acids. CDR3 DNA: TGCACCAGCAGCCAAGATGTGAGGGGGCCAGAGCAGTACGTC. Its protein is CTSSQDVRGPEQYV.